Each of the 4 T cell receptor beta chains below was sequenced from the same sample in a study of post-analysis software for immune sequencing data. Points from the study as a whole: When patients were compared with controls, four or five TRBV segments were more frequent, TRBV5-6, TRBV5-1 and TRBV20-1 among them.

Antigens of these TCRs are unknown. Prepared TCR beta cDNA libraries contained unique molecular identifiers. MiXCR, run by TCRdb on the PCR reads, gives a single entry per CDR3 protein. The profile covers roughly 670,000 distinct CDR3 sequences, with about 60% appearing a single time and roughly 10% taken by the ten largest. The specimen was blood. These TCRs come from a girl aged 2-10 years with multiple sclerosis.

The chain carries TRBV7-6 and TRBJ2-5; D is perhaps TRBD2 (6 bases). V lost 4 bases to trimming and J lost 5 bases, with 17 bases between them. Germline lookup yields CDR1 SGHVS and CDR2 FNYEAQ. This CDR3 has 15 amino acids. In DNA form, the CDR3 reads TGTGCCAGCAGCTGGAGTCCCGGGGACTCGGAGACCCAGTACTTC. Its protein is CASSWSPGDSETQYF.

The rearrangement links TRBV5-6 to TRBJ2-7; D may be TRBD2 (6 bases). Germline CDR1 and CDR2: SGHDT and YYEEEE. V shed 0 bases and J shed 3 bases, with 13 bases lying between them. This CDR3 is built from 15 residues. The CDR3 loop reads CASSLGGSGDYEQYF. CDR3 in DNA: TGTGCCAGCAGCTTGGGGGGTAGCGGTGACTACGAGCAGTACTTC.

V and J are TRBV7-9 and TRBJ2-1; D may be TRBD2 (5 bases). The length of the CDR3 is 12 residues. Trimming removed 7 bases at V and 9 bases at J, with 13 bases between. From germline, CDR1 is SEHNR and CDR2 FQNEAQ (reference sequence). The CDR3 coding sequence is TGTGCCAGCACCCACGGGGTAATTGAGCAGTTCTTC. Protein sequence: CASTHGVIEQFF.

This clonotype was observed a single time. This chain links TRBV6-4 with TRBJ2-3; 7 nucleotides agree with TRBD1. CDR1 MRHNA and CDR2 SNTAGT come from the germline V gene. This CDR3 comprises 15 residues. Trimming removed 4 bases from V and 2 bases from J; junction bases left unmatched: 6. CDR3 sequence reads: CASSVLGQATDTQYF. DNA for the CDR3: TGTGCCAGCAGTGTCCTTGGACAGGCCACAGATACGCAGTATTTT.